This paragraph covers one TCR beta chain sequence. Antigen specificity is unknown. This sample stems from a study of CD8+ T cells in alopecia areata. Whole-study context: For treated patients, severity scores reflected the percentage of scalp area affected. Study-level points and caveats: Shared TCR sequences were less clear between patients than in mice, possibly partly from HLA diversity.

The germline gives CDR1 MNHNY, CDR2 SVGAGI (reference sequence). V lost 8 bases, J lost 3 bases, and 20 bases lay in between. The CDR3 is 16 residues long. It was cDNA, reverse transcribed from extracted RNA, that served as the sequencing template. This table comes from immunoSEQ multiplex PCR, and its TCRdb copy is limited to in-frame clones, with some not included. The table shows about 200,000 clones, with 55% to 70% occurring only once. Sample treatment: oral pan-JAK inhibitor, 5-10 mg twice daily. Material: CD4+ T cells sorted from blood, obtained at week 24, from a patient treated with tofacitinib. The sequence derives from a human donor with alopecia areata. The J gene is TRBJ1-5, the V gene TRBV6-6, with D possibly being TRBD1 (5 bases). The DNA of the CDR3 is TGTGCCAGCGGGCAGATATCGACAGCCTCCAATCAGCCCCAGCATTTT. Amino acid sequence: CASGQISTASNQPQHF.